These T cell receptor beta chains were read from a single sample in a study of OX40 agonist ivuxolimab in advanced cancers. The protocol was immunoSEQ multiplex PCR, while the TCRdb copy is restricted to in-frame clones and leaves out a portion. The sample yields roughly 75,000 clones, less than 90% seen once. The specimen comprised CD4+ or CD8+ T cells sorted from blood, sampled in a trial of the OX40 agonist ivuxolimab. Every receptor here comes from an adult with an advanced solid tumor such as melanoma, head and neck, liver or kidney cancer. Both conserved end residues are part of each CDR3. Each record gives: J gene, clone size, V gene, D gene, CDR3 protein, CDR3 DNA. The D gene is left open where the match is weak. Not every row has a clone size; where given, it reads once, few, many or a size class.

J: TRBJ2-7
size: NA
V: TRBV4-1
D: NA
CDR3: CASSLSRPGSYEQYF
DNA: TGCGCCAGCAGCCTCTCCCGTCCAGGGTCCTACGAGCAGTACTTC

J: TRBJ1-1
size: NA
V: TRBV2
D: NA
CDR3: CASSWDRRGTEAFF
DNA: TGTGCCAGCAGTTGGGACCGCCGAGGGACTGAAGCTTTCTTT

J: TRBJ1-5
size: NA
V: TRBV19
D: NA
CDR3: CASSKQEGYQPQHF
DNA: TGTGCCAGTAGTAAGCAAGAAGGTTATCAGCCCCAGCATTTT

J: TRBJ1-5
size: NA
V: TRBV5-6
D: NA
CDR3: CASSPSGAFNQPQHF
DNA: TGTGCCAGCAGCCCGTCCGGGGCCTTCAATCAGCCCCAGCATTTT

J: TRBJ2-7
size: NA
V: TRBV5-1
D: NA
CDR3: CASSLRGGYEQYF
DNA: TGCGCCAGCAGCTTGAGAGGGGGCTACGAGCAGTACTTC

J: TRBJ2-1
size: NA
V: TRBV9
D: NA
CDR3: CASSPRAGTPGGEQFF
DNA: TGTGCCAGCAGCCCCCGCGCCGGGACGCCTGGCGGGGAGCAGTTCTTC

J: TRBJ1-1
size: once
V: TRBV7-9
D: TRBD1
CDR3: CASSFDREMNTEAFF
DNA: TGTGCCAGCAGCTTTGACAGGGAAATGAACACTGAAGCTTTCTTT

J: TRBJ2-7
size: NA
V: TRBV19
D: TRBD2
CDR3: CASNTGGEATYEQYF
DNA: TGTGCCAGTAATACGGGGGGTGAGGCGACCTACGAGCAGTACTTC

J: TRBJ2-7
size: NA
V: TRBV6-5
D: TRBD1
CDR3: CASRIRDRSEQYF
DNA: TGTGCCAGCAGAATCCGGGACAGATCCGAGCAGTACTTC

J: TRBJ2-7
size: NA
V: TRBV7-3
D: NA
CDR3: CASTKALREANEQYF
DNA: TGTGCCAGCACAAAGGCTCTTCGTGAGGCGAACGAGCAGTACTTC

J: TRBJ1-5
size: NA
V: TRBV5-1
D: TRBD1
CDR3: CASSPDRDQPQHF
DNA: TGCGCCAGCAGCCCCGACAGGGATCAGCCCCAGCATTTT

J: TRBJ2-7
size: NA
V: TRBV5-1
D: TRBD1
CDR3: CASSPHGTGIYEQYF
DNA: TGCGCCAGCAGTCCCCACGGGACAGGCATATACGAGCAGTACTTC

J: TRBJ1-2
size: NA
V: TRBV19
D: NA
CDR3: CACSPGRNYGYTF
DNA: TGTGCTTGTAGCCCAGGGAGGAACTATGGCTACACCTTC

J: TRBJ2-1
size: once
V: TRBV15
D: NA
CDR3: CATSRDPFPEQFF
DNA: TGTGCCACCAGCAGAGATCCATTTCCTGAGCAGTTCTTC

J: TRBJ1-1
size: NA
V: TRBV28
D: TRBD1
CDR3: CASSLDRVAPEAFF
DNA: TGTGCCAGCAGTTTGGACAGGGTAGCCCCTGAAGCTTTCTTT

J: TRBJ2-2
size: NA
V: TRBV6-4
D: TRBD2
CDR3: CASSPLAAADTGELFF
DNA: TGTGCCAGCAGTCCACTAGCGGCCGCAGACACCGGGGAGCTGTTTTTT

J: TRBJ2-7
size: NA
V: TRBV19
D: NA
CDR3: CASSSGTGLPEQYF
DNA: TGTGCCAGTAGTTCAGGGACCGGGCTCCCGGAGCAGTACTTC

J: TRBJ1-1
size: NA
V: TRBV14
D: TRBD1
CDR3: CASSDRDRGSTEAFF
DNA: TGTGCCAGCAGCGACCGGGACAGGGGGAGCACTGAAGCTTTCTTT

J: TRBJ2-7
size: NA
V: TRBV10-2
D: NA
CDR3: CASIGRRSSYEQYF
DNA: TGCGCCAGCATCGGACGGAGGAGCTCCTACGAGCAGTACTTC

J: TRBJ2-6
size: NA
V: TRBV27
D: NA
CDR3: CASSPGANVLTF
DNA: TGTGCCAGCAGTCCTGGGGCCAACGTCCTGACTTTC

J: TRBJ1-2
size: NA
V: TRBV28
D: NA
CDR3: CAGGRGPGYGYTF
DNA: TGTGCCGGTGGTCGAGGGCCTGGCTATGGCTACACCTTC

J: TRBJ1-2
size: NA
V: TRBV29-1
D: NA
CDR3: CSAGSNYGYTF
DNA: TGCAGCGCGGGGAGTAACTATGGCTACACCTTC

J: TRBJ1-1
size: NA
V: TRBV4-1
D: NA
CDR3: CASSQEGVSNTEAFF
DNA: TGCGCCAGCAGCCAAGAAGGCGTCAGCAACACTGAAGCTTTCTTT

J: TRBJ1-2
size: once
V: TRBV28
D: NA
CDR3: CASTRSWGVYYGYTF
DNA: TGTGCCAGCACCCGCAGCTGGGGTGTGTACTATGGCTACACCTTC

J: TRBJ2-5
size: NA
V: TRBV19
D: NA
CDR3: CASSTRGRTVETQYF
DNA: TGTGCCAGTAGTACCCGCGGTAGGACTGTGGAGACCCAGTACTTC

J: TRBJ1-6
size: NA
V: TRBV28
D: TRBD1
CDR3: CASTRGTGYNSPLHF
DNA: TGTGCCAGCACCAGGGGGACAGGATATAATTCACCCCTCCACTTT

J: TRBJ2-1
size: NA
V: TRBV29-1
D: NA
CDR3: CSVLEGNEQFF
DNA: TGCAGCGTTTTGGAGGGGAATGAGCAGTTCTTC

J: TRBJ2-5
size: NA
V: TRBV7-2
D: NA
CDR3: CASSLGSYWETQYF
DNA: TGTGCCAGCAGCTTAGGCAGCTACTGGGAGACCCAGTACTTC

J: TRBJ1-5
size: NA
V: TRBV10-1
D: TRBD1
CDR3: CATKGQGDQPQHF
DNA: TGCGCCACCAAGGGACAGGGGGATCAGCCCCAGCATTTT

J: TRBJ2-7
size: NA
V: TRBV9
D: TRBD2
CDR3: CASSLRTSGSSYEQYF
DNA: TGTGCCAGCAGCCTCCGGACTAGCGGGAGCTCCTACGAGCAGTACTTC

J: TRBJ2-1
size: few
V: TRBV9
D: NA
CDR3: CASSVVAVSYNEQFF
DNA: TGTGCCAGCAGCGTAGTAGCGGTCTCCTACAATGAGCAGTTCTTC

J: TRBJ1-4
size: NA
V: TRBV7-9
D: NA
CDR3: CASSLGPSNEKLFF
DNA: TGTGCCAGCAGCTTGGGACCGAGTAATGAAAAACTGTTTTTT

J: TRBJ2-7
size: NA
V: TRBV29-1
D: NA
CDR3: CSVRVGLSEQYF
DNA: TGCAGCGTTCGGGTGGGCCTCTCCGAGCAGTACTTC

J: TRBJ2-2
size: NA
V: TRBV10-1
D: TRBD1
CDR3: CASSENRGQDTGELFF
DNA: TGCGCCAGCAGTGAGAACAGGGGGCAGGACACCGGGGAGCTGTTTTTT

J: TRBJ2-7
size: once
V: TRBV28
D: NA
CDR3: CASSPRVEYEQYF
DNA: TGTGCCAGCAGTCCCCGGGTGGAATACGAGCAGTACTTC

J: TRBJ2-1
size: NA
V: TRBV9
D: TRBD2
CDR3: CASSLGEGRYNEQFF
DNA: TGTGCCAGCAGCCTCGGGGAGGGGCGTTACAATGAGCAGTTCTTC

J: TRBJ2-7
size: NA
V: TRBV10-3
D: TRBD2
CDR3: CAISEVSSGKGPYEQYF
DNA: TGTGCCATCAGTGAGGTATCTAGCGGGAAGGGGCCCTACGAGCAGTACTTC

J: TRBJ2-1
size: NA
V: TRBV7-9
D: NA
CDR3: CASRSASGPYNEQFF
DNA: TGTGCCAGCAGATCCGCCAGCGGACCCTACAATGAGCAGTTCTTC

J: TRBJ2-7
size: NA
V: TRBV2
D: TRBD1
CDR3: CASSIGQGAYEQYF
DNA: TGTGCCAGCAGTATCGGACAGGGGGCTTACGAGCAGTACTTC

J: TRBJ2-1
size: NA
V: TRBV7-9
D: NA
CDR3: CASSPQLTSEQFF
DNA: TGTGCCAGCAGCCCGCAACTCACCAGCGAGCAGTTCTTC

J: TRBJ2-5
size: NA
V: TRBV6-1
D: NA
CDR3: CASSDPAQETQYF
DNA: TGTGCCAGCAGTGATCCGGCCCAAGAGACCCAGTACTTC

J: TRBJ2-7
size: NA
V: TRBV7-9
D: NA
CDR3: CASSVSGGSGSYEQYF
DNA: TGTGCCAGCAGCGTCTCGGGCGGATCTGGGTCCTACGAGCAGTACTTC

J: TRBJ1-1
size: NA
V: TRBV7-3
D: NA
CDR3: CASSLLGTGNTEAFF
DNA: TGTGCCAGCAGCCTCCTCGGGACGGGGAACACTGAAGCTTTCTTT

J: TRBJ1-2
size: NA
V: TRBV4-1
D: NA
CDR3: CASSSGRADGYTF
DNA: TGTGCCAGCAGTTCAGGCAGGGCGGATGGCTACACCTTC

J: TRBJ1-6
size: NA
V: TRBV5-1
D: TRBD1
CDR3: CASSASTGGGSPLHF
DNA: TGCGCCAGCAGCGCATCGACAGGGGGCGGTTCACCCCTCCACTTT